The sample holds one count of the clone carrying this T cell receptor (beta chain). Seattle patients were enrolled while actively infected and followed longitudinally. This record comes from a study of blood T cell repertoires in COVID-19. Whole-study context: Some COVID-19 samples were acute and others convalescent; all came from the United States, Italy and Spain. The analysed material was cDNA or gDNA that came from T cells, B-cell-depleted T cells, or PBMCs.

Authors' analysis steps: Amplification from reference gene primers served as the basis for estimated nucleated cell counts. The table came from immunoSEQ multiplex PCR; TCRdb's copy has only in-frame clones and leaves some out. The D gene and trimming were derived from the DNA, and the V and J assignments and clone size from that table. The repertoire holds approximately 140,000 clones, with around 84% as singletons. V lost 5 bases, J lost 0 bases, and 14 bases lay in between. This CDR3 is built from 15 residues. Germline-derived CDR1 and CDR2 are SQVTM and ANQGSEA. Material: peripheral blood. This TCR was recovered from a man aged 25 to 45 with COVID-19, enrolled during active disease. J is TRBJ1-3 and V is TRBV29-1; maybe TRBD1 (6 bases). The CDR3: CSVSYDRPSGNTIYF. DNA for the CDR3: TGCAGCGTTTCGTACGACAGGCCCTCTGGAAACACCATATATTTT.